The clone carrying this T cell receptor (beta chain) appeared a single time. Assay: immunoSEQ multiplex PCR; the TCRdb copy retains only in-frame clones and omits some. This table has fewer than 75,000 clones, approximately 91% appearing once. These data come from a study of blood T cell repertoires in COVID-19. The CDR3 consists of 16 residues. Germline V gene lookup returns CDR1 SGHTA and CDR2 FQGNSA. V dropped 2 bases and J dropped 3; count of bases not matched to a gene: 6. This clonotype was obtained from a man aged 70-80 years with acute or convalescent COVID-19. The V call is TRBV7-2, the J call TRBJ2-5; 10 bases align to TRBD2. The sample was peripheral blood. CDR3 DNA sequence: TGTGCCAGCAGCTTATGGGGTAGCGGGGGGAAAGAGACCCAGTACTTC. Its protein product is CASSLWGSGGKETQYF.